This T cell receptor (beta chain) stems from a study of blood T cell repertoires in COVID-19 (dated by TCRdb to 2018 to 2020). About the study as a whole: Samples from collaborators originated in the United States, Italy and Spain and spanned both the acute and convalescent phases of COVID-19. The prospective study material was composed of cDNA or gDNA derived from T cells, B-cell-depleted T cells, or PBMCs. Subjects who had been exposed to COVID-19, were actively infected with it, or had recovered from it provided the deeply sampled blood TCRbeta repertoires that made up the dataset. The repertoires were released in a freely available public database meant as a resource for research on the immune response to SARS-CoV-2. Samples were obtained from the ongoing ImmuneRACE study (first 160 participants) and from about 1,300 subjects provided by 6 global collaborators. A de-identified subject ID, COVID-19 status, age in years and sex were almost always included in the sample metadata. Where available, HLA class I and class II types were taken from metadata supplied by the sample provider and were not determined by assay-based typing.

On the study overall, not on this receptor specifically: Clinical and demographic metadata were provided uncurated, with the amount varying by source and participant.

The CDR3 numbers 16 residues from cysteine through phenylalanine. Here the CDR3 DNA is all that survives: 48 bases in frame from base 1. The CDR1 and CDR2 encoded by the germline V gene are SNHLY and FYNNEI. V and J lose 7 bases and 7 bases, and a span of 23 bases separates them. TCRbeta CDR3 regions were amplified from genomic DNA by means of the immunoSEQ Assay, a bias-controlled multiplex PCR. The published analysis was carried out like this. The number of nucleated cells in each sample was estimated by amplification of reference gene primers within the assay. To quantify the absolute abundance of each unique TCRbeta CDR3 rearrangement, sequence reads were collapsed and filtered. For each sample, productive Simpson clonality was calculated by taking the square root of Simpson's diversity index across productive rearrangements. TCRdb retrieved this table from immuneACCESS and kept in-frame rearrangements only. Not all clones are present; in checked studies, unresolved V genes account for under half, and no reason is known for the remainder. The DNA gave D and trimming, while V, J and clone size come from that table. A total of around 85,000 clones appear in this sample, 86% of them only once. The ten largest clones capture about 8% of the sample.

On this clone itself: Its antigen is unknown. No qualities accompany the bases; no much larger clone lies one base away.

Collaborating institutions collected whole blood in K2EDTA tubes following their own protocols. For TCRbeta analysis, collaborators shipped samples as frozen whole blood, isolated PBMCs, or DNA extracted from either of those sample types. The receptor was isolated from a man aged 45 to 65 with active COVID-19. The chain couples TRBV2 to TRBJ1-5; the D gene remains uncertain. Material: peripheral blood. In nucleotides, the sequence is TGTGCCAGCACTAACCGCGTGGCAGTGAACGGGCAGCCCCAGCATTTT. It encodes CASTNRVAVNGQPQHF. With the portions outside the CDR3 filled from the reference TRBV2 and TRBJ1-5 genes, the complete variable region becomes EPEVTQTPSHQVTQMGQEVILRCVPISNHLYFYWYRQILGQKVEFLVSFYNNEISEKSEIFDDQFSVERPDGSNFTLKIRSTKLEDSAMYFCASTNRVAVNGQPQHFGDGTRLSIL.